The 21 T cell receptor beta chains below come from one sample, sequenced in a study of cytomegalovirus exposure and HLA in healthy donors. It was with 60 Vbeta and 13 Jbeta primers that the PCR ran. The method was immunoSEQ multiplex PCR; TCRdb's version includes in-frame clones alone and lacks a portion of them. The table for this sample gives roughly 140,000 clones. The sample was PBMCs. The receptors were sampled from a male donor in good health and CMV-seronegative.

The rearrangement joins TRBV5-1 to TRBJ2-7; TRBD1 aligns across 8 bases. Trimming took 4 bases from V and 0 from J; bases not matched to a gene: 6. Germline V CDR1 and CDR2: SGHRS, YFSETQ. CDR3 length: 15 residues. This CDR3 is CASSPGGSSSYEQYF. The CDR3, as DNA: TGCGCCAGCAGCCCAGGGGGCTCCTCCTCCTACGAGCAGTACTTC.

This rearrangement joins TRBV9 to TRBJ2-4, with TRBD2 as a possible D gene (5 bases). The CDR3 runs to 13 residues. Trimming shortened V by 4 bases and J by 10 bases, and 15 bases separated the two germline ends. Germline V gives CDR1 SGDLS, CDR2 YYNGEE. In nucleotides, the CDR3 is TGTGCCAGCAGCCCCGGTTCCGGGGAGATTCAGTACTTC. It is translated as CASSPGSGEIQYF.

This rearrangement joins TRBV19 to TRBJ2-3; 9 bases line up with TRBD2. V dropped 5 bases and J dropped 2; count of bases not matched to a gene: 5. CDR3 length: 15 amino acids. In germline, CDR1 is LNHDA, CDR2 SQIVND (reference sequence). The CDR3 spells CASSEAGGDTDTQYF. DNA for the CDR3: TGTGCCAGTAGTGAGGCGGGAGGGGACACAGATACGCAGTATTTT.

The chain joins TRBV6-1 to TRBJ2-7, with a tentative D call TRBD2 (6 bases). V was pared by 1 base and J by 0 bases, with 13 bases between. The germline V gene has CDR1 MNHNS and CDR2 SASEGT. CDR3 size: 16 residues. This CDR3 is CASSEVMSSVSYEQYF. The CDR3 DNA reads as TGTGCCAGCAGTGAAGTAATGTCTAGCGTCTCCTACGAGCAGTACTTC.

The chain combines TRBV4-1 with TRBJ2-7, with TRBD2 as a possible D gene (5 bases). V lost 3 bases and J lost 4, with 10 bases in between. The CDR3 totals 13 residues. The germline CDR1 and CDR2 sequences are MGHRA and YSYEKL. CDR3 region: CASSHGRPYEQYF. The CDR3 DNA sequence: TGCGCCAGCAGCCATGGGAGACCGTACGAGCAGTACTTC.

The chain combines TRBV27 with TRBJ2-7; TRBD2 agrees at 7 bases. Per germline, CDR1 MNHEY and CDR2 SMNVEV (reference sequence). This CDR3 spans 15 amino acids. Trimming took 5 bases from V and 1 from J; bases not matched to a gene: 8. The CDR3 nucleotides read TGTGCCAGCAGTCCCGGGGGGAGCGGTTCCTACGAGCAGTACTTC. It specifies CASSPGGSGSYEQYF.

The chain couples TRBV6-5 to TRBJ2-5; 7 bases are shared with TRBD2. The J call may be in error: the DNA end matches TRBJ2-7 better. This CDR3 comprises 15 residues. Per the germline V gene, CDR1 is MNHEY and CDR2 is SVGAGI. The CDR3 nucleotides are TGTGCCAGCAGACCTTTCCCGGGACTATCCTACGAGCAGTACTTC. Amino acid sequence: CASRPFPGLSYEQYF.

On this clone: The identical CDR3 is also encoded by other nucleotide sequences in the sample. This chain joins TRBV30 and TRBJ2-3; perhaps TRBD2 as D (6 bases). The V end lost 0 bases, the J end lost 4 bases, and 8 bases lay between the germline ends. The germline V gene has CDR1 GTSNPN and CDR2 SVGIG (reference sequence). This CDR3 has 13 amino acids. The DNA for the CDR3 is TGTGCCTGGAGTGTCTCGGGAGCAGATACGCAGTATTTT. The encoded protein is CAWSVSGADTQYF.

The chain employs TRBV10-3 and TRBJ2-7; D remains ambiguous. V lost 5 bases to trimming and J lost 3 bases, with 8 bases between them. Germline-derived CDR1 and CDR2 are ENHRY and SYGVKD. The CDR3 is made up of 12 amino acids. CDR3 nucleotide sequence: TGTGCCATCAGTACACCAGGCTACGAGCAGTACTTC. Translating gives CAISTPGYEQYF.

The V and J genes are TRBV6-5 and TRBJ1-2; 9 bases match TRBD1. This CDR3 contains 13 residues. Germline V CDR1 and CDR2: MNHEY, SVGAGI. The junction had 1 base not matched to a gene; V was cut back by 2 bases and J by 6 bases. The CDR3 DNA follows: TGTGCCAGCAGTTACGGGGACAGGGATGGCTACACCTTC. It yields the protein CASSYGDRDGYTF.

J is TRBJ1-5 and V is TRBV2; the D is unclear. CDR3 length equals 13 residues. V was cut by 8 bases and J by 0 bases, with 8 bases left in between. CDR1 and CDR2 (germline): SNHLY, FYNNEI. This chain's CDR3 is CASLRDSNQPQHF. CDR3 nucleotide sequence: TGTGCCAGCTTACGGGATAGCAATCAGCCCCAGCATTTT.

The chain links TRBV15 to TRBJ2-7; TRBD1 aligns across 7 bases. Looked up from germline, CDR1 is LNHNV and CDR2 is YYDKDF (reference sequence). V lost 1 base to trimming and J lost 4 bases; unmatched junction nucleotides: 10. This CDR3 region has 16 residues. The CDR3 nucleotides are TGTGCCACCAGCAGAGGTAGGACAGGCCTCGGGTACGAGCAGTACTTC. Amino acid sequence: CATSRGRTGLGYEQYF. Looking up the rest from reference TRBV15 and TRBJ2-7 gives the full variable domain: DAMVIQNPRYQVTQFGKPVTLSCSQTLNHNVMYWYQQKSSQAPKLLFHYYDKDFNNEADTPDNFQSRRPNTSFCFLDIRSPGLGDTAMYLCATSRGRTGLGYEQYFGPGTRLTVT.

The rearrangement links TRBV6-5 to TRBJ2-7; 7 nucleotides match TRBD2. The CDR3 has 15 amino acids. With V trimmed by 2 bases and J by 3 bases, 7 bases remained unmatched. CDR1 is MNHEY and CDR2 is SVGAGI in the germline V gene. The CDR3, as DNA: TGTGCCAGCAGTTACAGCGCGGCGGGGGTCTACGAGCAGTACTTC. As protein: CASSYSAAGVYEQYF.

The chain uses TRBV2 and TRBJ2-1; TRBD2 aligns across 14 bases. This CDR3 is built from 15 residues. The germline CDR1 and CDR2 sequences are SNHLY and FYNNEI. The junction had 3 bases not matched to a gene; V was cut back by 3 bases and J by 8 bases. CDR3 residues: CASSEGTSGSYEQFF. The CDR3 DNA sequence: TGTGCCAGCAGTGAGGGGACTAGCGGGAGCTATGAGCAGTTCTTC.

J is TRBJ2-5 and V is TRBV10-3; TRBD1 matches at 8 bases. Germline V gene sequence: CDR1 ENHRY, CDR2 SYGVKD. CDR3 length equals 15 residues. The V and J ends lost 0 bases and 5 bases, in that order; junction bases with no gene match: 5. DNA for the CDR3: TGTGCCATCAGTGAGTCGACAGGGGCGGGTGAGACCCAGTACTTC. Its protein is CAISESTGAGETQYF.

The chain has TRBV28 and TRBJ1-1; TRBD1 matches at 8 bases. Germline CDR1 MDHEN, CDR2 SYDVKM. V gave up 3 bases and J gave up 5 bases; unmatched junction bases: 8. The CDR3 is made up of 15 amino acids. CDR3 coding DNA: TGTGCCAGCAGTTTCCCCGGACAGGGTTTGACTGAAGCTTTCTTT. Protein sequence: CASSFPGQGLTEAFF.

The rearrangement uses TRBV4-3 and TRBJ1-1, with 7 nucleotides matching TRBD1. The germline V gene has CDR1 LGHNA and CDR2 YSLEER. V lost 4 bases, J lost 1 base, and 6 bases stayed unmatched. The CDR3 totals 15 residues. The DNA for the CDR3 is TGCGCCAGCAGCCTTTCCGGGACAGCGAACACTGAAGCTTTCTTT. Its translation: CASSLSGTANTEAFF.

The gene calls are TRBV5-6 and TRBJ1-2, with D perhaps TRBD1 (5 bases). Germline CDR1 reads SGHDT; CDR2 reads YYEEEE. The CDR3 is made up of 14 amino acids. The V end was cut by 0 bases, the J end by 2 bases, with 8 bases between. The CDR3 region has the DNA TGTGCCAGCAGCTTGGGACAGCTAAACTATGGCTACACCTTC. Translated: CASSLGQLNYGYTF.

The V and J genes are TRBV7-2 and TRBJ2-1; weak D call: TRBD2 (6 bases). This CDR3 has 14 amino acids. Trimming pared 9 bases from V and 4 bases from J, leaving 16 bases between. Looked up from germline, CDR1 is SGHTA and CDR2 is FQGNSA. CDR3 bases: TGTGCCAGTACATTGGGGGGTGCTTACAATGAGCAGTTCTTC. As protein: CASTLGGAYNEQFF.

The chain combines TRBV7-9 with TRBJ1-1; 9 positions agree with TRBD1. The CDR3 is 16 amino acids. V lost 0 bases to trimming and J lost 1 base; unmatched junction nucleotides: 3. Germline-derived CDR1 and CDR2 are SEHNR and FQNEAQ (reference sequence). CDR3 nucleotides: TGTGCCAGCAGCTTAGCGGGGGACAGGGCGAACACTGAAGCTTTCTTT. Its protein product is CASSLAGDRANTEAFF.

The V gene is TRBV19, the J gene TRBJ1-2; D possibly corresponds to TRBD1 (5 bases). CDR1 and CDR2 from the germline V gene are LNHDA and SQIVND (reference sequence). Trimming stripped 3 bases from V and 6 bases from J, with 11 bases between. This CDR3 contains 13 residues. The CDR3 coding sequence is TGTGCCAGTAGTATGCAGGGAAGGGATGGCTACACCTTC. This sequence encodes CASSMQGRDGYTF.